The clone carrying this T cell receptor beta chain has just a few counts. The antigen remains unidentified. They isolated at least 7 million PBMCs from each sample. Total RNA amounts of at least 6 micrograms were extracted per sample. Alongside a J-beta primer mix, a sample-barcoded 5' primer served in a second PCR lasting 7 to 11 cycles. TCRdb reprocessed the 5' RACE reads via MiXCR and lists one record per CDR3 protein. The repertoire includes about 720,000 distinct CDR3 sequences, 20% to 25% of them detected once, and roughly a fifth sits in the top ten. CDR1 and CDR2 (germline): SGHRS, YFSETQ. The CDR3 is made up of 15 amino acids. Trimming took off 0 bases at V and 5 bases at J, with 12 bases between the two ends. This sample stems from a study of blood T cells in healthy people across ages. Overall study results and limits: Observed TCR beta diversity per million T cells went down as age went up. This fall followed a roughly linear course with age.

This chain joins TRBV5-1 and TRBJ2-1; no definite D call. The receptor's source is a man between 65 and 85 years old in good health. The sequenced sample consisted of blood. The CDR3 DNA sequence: TGCGCCAGCAGCTTGGCCCGGTTTGGGGACAATGAGCAGTTCTTC. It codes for CASSLARFGDNEQFF.